This T cell receptor beta chain was captured by sequencing in a study of T cells after yellow fever vaccination. Study-wide background: Preparation of fractions with low cell numbers was performed using SMART-Seq v4 Ultra Low Input. Study-wide points: It was the secondary response that reached its peak faster, day 5 versus 15, but it was weaker.

This clonotype has a count of ten or more. Its antigen remains unidentified. Trimming removed 3 bases from V and 8 bases from J; junction bases left unmatched: 6. The length of the CDR3 is 14 residues. Germline V gene data show CDR1 as MDHEN and CDR2 as SYDVKM. Production of TCR cDNA was by 5'RACE template switching, which also added a universal primer site and UMIs. One entry per CDR3 protein results from TCRdb running MiXCR on the 5' RACE reads. Among approximately 610,000 distinct CDR3 sequences listed, around 16% were seen once. The gene calls are TRBV28 and TRBJ2-1; 8 bases are a match to TRBD2. The receptor was derived from a young man who received the YFV17D yellow fever vaccine. The sample consisted of PBMCs, taken around 5 days after the first yellow fever vaccination. In DNA form, the CDR3 reads TGTGCCAGCAGTTTGCCTACTAGCGGCCATGAGCAGTTCTTC. Its protein is CASSLPTSGHEQFF.